This T cell receptor beta chain was recorded in a study of cytomegalovirus exposure and HLA in healthy donors. Turning to this clone: An end of the junction does not agree with germline; a read error may underlie this.

Primers for the PCR totalled 60 Vbeta and 13 Jbeta. Clones were sequenced by immunoSEQ multiplex PCR, and TCRdb holds only the in-frame ones, with some missing. The sample has 180,000 or so clones, more than 70% seen once; the top ten hold around 1.5%. The CDR3 has 13 residues. CDR1 and CDR2 from the germline V gene are SEHNR and FQNEAQ (reference sequence). Sequencing was performed on PBMCs. The chain joins TRBV7-9 to TRBJ1-1; D is undetermined. The source is a male donor in good health and CMV-seronegative. The DNA of the CDR3 is TGTTCCAGCAGCCCCACGGGAAACACTGAAGCTTTCTTT. Translated, it gives CSSSPTGNTEAFF.